Detailed here is one T cell receptor (beta chain). Its antigen specificity is not known. No base quality values were provided; no much bigger clone lies one nucleotide off. At one collaborating source in Seattle, patients were enrolled during active infection and were followed longitudinally through the course of disease. Whole blood was collected in K2EDTA tubes by collaborating institutions according to the institutions' own protocols. For TCRbeta analysis, collaborators shipped samples in one of three forms: frozen whole blood, isolated PBMCs, or DNA extracted from either of those sample types. CDR1 and CDR2, looked up from the germline V gene (reference sequence), are DFQATT and SNEGSKA. There are 15 amino acids in the CDR3, from cysteine to phenylalanine inclusive. The retained sequence is limited to the CDR3, 45 bases, with the frame set at the first base. V drops 3 bases and J drops 2 bases, leaving 16 bases in between.

TCRbeta CDR3 regions were amplified from genomic DNA using the immunoSEQ Assay, a bias-controlled multiplex PCR. The published analysis was carried out like this. The number of nucleated cells in each sample was estimated by amplification of reference gene primers within the assay. To quantify the absolute abundance of each unique TCRbeta CDR3 rearrangement, sequence reads were collapsed and filtered. Productive Simpson clonality was computed per sample as the square root of Simpson's diversity index over productive rearrangements. In its TCRdb copy, this immuneACCESS table keeps in-frame sequences only and misses some clones. Where compared with another copy, unresolved V genes explain less than half of these, and the others have no known cause. V and J calls and clone size follow that table, whereas D and trimming were derived from the DNA. Across this sample there are roughly 340,000 clones, with almost 90% seen only once. Clones ranked in the top ten supply about 7% of the sample.

The data belong to a study of blood T cell repertoires in COVID-19 (dated by TCRdb to 2020 to 2022). Regarding the complete study: Collaborator samples came from the United States, Italy and Spain and covered acute and convalescent phases of COVID-19. Subjects who had been exposed to COVID-19, were actively infected with it, or had recovered from it provided the deeply sampled blood TCRbeta repertoires that made up the dataset. The sample metadata nearly always contained a de-identified subject ID, COVID-19 status, age in years and sex. The repertoires were released in a freely available public database meant as a resource for research on the immune response to SARS-CoV-2. The prospective study material was composed of cDNA or gDNA derived from T cells, B-cell-depleted T cells, or PBMCs. Where available, HLA class I and class II types were obtained from metadata supplied by the sample provider rather than from assay-based typing. Samples came from the ongoing ImmuneRACE study (first 160 participants) plus 1,254 subjects from 6 global collaborators. General conclusions and limits of the study: The quantity of clinical and demographic metadata differed by source and by participant and was supplied without curation.

Sequenced: peripheral blood. The rearranged chain carries TRBV20-1 and TRBJ2-5; matching of 5 bases hints at TRBD2 as the D gene. This TCR was recovered from an older woman with COVID-19, enrolled during active disease. This receptor has the CDR3 CSASPPEGLQETQYF. The nucleotide sequence reads TGCAGTGCTAGTCCACCCGAGGGATTACAAGAGACCCAGTACTTC.